The TCR beta chain described here comes from a study of CXCR3-negative and CXCR3-positive naive CD8 T cells. The libraries of TRB cDNA were constructed through 5' RACE using UMI labels. One entry per CDR3 protein, without DNA, is what TCRdb gives after re-calling the 5' RACE reads. This specimen shows some 150,000 distinct CDR3 sequences; the ten leading clones hold roughly 0.39%. About this clonotype itself: Antigen unknown.

Study-wide points: Researchers report that CXCR3-positive naive cells carry more hydrophobic TRB CDR3s than CXCR3-negative naive cells.

This CDR3 is 16 amino acids long. Germline values: CDR1 PRHDT, CDR2 FYEKMQ (reference sequence). Sequencing was done on a sample of naive CXCR3+ CD8+ T cells from blood. Subset indicated: CD45RO-CCR7+CD27+CD95- naive CD8+ T cells expressing CXCR3 (TNR3+). The origin of this receptor is a human donor in good health. Some clones in this sample may be carry-over from other donors' samples. This chain connects TRBV13 to TRBJ1-2; there is no DNA to check the TCRdb D call of TRBD1. CDR3 protein: CASSLRDRRFNYGYTF.